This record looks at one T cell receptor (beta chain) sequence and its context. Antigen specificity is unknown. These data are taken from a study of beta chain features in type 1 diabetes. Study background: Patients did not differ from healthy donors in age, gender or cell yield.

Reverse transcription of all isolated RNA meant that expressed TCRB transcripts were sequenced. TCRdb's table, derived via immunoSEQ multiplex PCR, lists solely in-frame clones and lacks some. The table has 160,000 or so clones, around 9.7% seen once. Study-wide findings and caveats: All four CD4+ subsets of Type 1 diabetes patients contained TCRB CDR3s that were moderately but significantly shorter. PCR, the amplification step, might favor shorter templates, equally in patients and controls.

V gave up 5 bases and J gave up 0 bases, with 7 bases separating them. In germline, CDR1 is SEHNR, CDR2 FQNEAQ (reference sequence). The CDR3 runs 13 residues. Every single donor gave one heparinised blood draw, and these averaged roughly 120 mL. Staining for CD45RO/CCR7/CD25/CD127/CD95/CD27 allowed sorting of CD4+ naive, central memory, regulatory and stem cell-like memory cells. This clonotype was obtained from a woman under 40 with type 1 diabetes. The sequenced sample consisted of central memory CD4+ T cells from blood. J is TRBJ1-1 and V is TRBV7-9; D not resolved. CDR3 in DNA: TGTGCCAGCAGCACAGTCATGAACACTGAAGCTTTCTTT. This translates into CASSTVMNTEAFF. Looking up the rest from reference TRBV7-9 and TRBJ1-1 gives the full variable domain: DTGVSQNPRHKITKRGQNVTFRCDPISEHNRLYWYRQTLGQGPEFLTYFQNEAQLEKSRLLSDRFSAERPKGSFSTLEIQRTEQGDSAMYLCASSTVMNTEAFFGQGTRLTVV.